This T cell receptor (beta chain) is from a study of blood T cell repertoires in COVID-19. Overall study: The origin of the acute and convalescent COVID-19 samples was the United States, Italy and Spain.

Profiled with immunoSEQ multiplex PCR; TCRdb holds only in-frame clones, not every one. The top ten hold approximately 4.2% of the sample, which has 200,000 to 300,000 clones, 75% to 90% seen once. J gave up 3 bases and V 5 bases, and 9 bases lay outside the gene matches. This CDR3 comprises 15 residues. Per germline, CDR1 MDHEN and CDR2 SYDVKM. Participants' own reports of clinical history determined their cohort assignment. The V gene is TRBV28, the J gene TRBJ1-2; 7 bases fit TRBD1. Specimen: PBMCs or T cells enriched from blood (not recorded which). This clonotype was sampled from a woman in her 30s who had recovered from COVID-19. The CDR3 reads CASSPGQVGDYGYTF. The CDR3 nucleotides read TGTGCCAGCAGTCCCGGACAGGTGGGGGACTATGGCTACACCTTC.